This T cell receptor (beta chain) was found in a study of radiation and T cells in renal cell carcinoma. General study points: In blood, top tumor clones expanded by 2 weeks, shrinking by 4. Without pretreatment biopsies, baseline tumor clonotype presence was undetermined.

Profiled with immunoSEQ multiplex PCR; TCRdb holds only in-frame clones, not every one. The repertoire holds 100,000 or so clones, with 86% as singletons. The CDR3 spans 15 residues. Germline CDR1 reads SEHNR; CDR2 reads FQNEAQ (reference sequence). Trimming took off 5 bases at V and 0 bases at J, with 11 bases between the two ends. In its sample, this clone was seen a few times. Its antigen remains unidentified. Time point meaning: baseline pretreatment blood. The sample's treatment: 15 Gy SBRT to primary tumor, nephrectomy 4 weeks later. Clear cell pathology was present in this patient's renal cell carcinoma.

The sequence was obtained from a man aged 50 to 59 with renal cell carcinoma. The sample here was blood, taken from a patient whose treatment included radiotherapy and nephrectomy. The chain links TRBV7-9 to TRBJ2-1; D is ambiguous. CDR3: CASSRLGSSYNEQFF. The CDR3, as DNA: TGTGCCAGCAGCCGCCTGGGTAGCTCCTACAATGAGCAGTTCTTC.